This T cell receptor beta chain was profiled in a study of PD-1 blockade in classical Hodgkin lymphoma. Whole-study context: With a 2-week interval, patients received intravenous nivolumab at 3 mg/kg. Points from the study as a whole: Complete responders possessed baseline diversity comparable to newly diagnosed patients. Reports described newly diagnosed patients as having lower baseline TCR diversity than healthy donors.

Germline loops: CDR1 MNHNS, CDR2 SASEGT. This CDR3 has 15 residues. V lost 6 bases, J lost 2 bases, and 15 bases lay in between. Remarks on this clone: Antigen specificity is unknown.

Every patient relapsed after autologous stem cell transplantation, and brentuximab vedotin exposure varied. Reported best responses ranged across complete response, partial response or progressive disease. Clones were sequenced by immunoSEQ multiplex PCR, and TCRdb holds only the in-frame ones, with some missing. The table includes about 41,000 clones, about 74% detected once. V and J are TRBV6-1 and TRBJ2-3; D possibly uses TRBD1 or TRBD2 (5 bases each). This clonotype originated in a human donor with classical Hodgkin lymphoma. Sample: peripheral blood mononuclear cells (PBMCs), taken at baseline. The CDR3 DNA sequence: TGTGCCAGCAGAAGGGCCAAGGGGACCACAGATACGCAGTATTTT. This encodes CASRRAKGTTDTQYF.